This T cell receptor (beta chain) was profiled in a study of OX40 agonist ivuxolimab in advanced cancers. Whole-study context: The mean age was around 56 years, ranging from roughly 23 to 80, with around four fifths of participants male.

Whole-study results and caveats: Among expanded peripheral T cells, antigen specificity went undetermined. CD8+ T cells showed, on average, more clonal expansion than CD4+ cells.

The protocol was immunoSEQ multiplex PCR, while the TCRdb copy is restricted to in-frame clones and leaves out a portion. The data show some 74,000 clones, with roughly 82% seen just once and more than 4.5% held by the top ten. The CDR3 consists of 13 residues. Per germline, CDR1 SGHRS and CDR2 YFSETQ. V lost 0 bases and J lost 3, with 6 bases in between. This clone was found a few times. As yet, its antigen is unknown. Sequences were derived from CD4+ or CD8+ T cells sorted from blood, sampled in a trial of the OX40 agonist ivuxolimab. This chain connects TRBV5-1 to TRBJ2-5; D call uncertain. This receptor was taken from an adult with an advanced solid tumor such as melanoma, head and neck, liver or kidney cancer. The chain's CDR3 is CASSLARKETQYF. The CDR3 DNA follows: TGCGCCAGCAGCTTGGCCCGTAAAGAGACCCAGTACTTC.